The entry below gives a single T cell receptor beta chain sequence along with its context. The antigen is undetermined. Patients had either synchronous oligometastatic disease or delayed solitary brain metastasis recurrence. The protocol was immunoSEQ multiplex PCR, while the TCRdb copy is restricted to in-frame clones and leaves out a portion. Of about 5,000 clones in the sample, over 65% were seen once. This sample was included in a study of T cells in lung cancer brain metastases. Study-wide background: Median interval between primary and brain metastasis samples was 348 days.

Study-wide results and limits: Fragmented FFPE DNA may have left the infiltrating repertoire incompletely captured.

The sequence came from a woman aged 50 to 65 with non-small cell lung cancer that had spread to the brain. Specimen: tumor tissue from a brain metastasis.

The CDR3: CASSESGGPMKNEQFF. The CDR3 nucleotides are TGTGCCAGCAGCGAATCGGGGGGACCAATGAAGAATGAGCAGTTCTTC. The J gene is TRBJ2-1, the V gene TRBV9, with 7 positions matching TRBD2. Germline CDR1 reads SGDLS; CDR2 reads YYNGEE. CDR3 length: 16 amino acids. Germline trimming cut 3 bases from V and 7 bases from J; bases unmatched to any gene: 13.